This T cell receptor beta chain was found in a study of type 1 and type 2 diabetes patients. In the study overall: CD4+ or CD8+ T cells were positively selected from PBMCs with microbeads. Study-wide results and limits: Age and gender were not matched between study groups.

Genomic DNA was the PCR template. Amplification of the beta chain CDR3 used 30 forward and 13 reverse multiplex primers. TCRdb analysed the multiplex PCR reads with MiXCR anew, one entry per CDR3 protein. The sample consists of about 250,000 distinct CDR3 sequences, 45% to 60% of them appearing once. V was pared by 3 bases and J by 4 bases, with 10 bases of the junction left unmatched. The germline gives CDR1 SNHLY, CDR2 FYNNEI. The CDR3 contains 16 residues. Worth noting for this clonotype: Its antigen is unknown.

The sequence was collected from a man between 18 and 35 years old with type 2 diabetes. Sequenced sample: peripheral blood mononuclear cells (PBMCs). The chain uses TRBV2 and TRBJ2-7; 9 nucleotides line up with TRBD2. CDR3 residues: CASSDQLAGKGYEQYF. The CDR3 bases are TGTGCCAGCAGTGATCAGCTAGCGGGAAAAGGTTACGAGCAGTACTTC.